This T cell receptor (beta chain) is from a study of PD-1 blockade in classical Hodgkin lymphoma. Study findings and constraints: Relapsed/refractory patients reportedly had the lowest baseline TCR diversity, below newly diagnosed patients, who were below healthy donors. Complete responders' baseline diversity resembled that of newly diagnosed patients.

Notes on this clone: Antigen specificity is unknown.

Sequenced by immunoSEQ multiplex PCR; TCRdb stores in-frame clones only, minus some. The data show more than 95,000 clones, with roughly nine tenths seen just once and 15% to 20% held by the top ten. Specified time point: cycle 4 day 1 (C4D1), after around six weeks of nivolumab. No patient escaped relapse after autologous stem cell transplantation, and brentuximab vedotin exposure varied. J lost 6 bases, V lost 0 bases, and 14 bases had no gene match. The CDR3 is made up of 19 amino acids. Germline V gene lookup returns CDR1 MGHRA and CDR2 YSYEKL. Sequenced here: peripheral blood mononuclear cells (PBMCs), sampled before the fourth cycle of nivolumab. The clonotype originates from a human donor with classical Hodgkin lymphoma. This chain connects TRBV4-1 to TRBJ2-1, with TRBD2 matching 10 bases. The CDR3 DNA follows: TGCGCCAGCAGCCAAGATTCCAGCGGGAGGGCCCAAGGAGCCAATGAGCAGTTCTTC. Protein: CASSQDSSGRAQGANEQFF.